One sample yielded the 22 T cell receptor beta chains listed below, sequenced in a study of blood T cells in healthy people across ages. Primers used in a second PCR of about 7 to 12 cycles were a sample-barcoded 5' primer and a J-beta primer mix. TCRdb independently ran MiXCR on the 5' RACE reads; one entry per CDR3 protein. The table records hundreds of thousands of distinct CDR3 sequences, approximately 25% of them present only once. This same sample was also part of a study on T cells of mothers and their children.

Specimen: blood. All receptors come from a boy aged 5 to 17 in good health.

The chain joins TRBV5-1 to TRBJ2-7; D might be TRBD2 (5 bases). CDR1 SGHRS and CDR2 YFSETQ come from the germline V gene. This CDR3 contains 14 residues. Trimming shortened V by 4 bases and J by 2 bases, and 13 bases separated the two germline ends. CDR3 region: CASSLDGEPYEQYF. In DNA, the CDR3 is TGCGCCAGCAGCCTCGACGGGGAACCCTACGAGCAGTACTTC. Variable domain in full (rest from reference TRBV5-1 and TRBJ2-7): KAGVTQTPRYLIKTRGQQVTLSCSPISGHRSVSWYQQTPGQGLQFLFEYFSETQRNKGNFPGRFSGRQFSNSRSEMNVSTLELGDSALYLCASSLDGEPYEQYFGPGTRLTVT.

This clonotype showed up just a few times. V usage is TRBV29-1 and J usage is TRBJ1-2; the D is unclear. Trimming took 2 bases from V and 6 from J, leaving 10 bases between them. The CDR3 extends over 12 amino acids. Germline V gene lookup returns CDR1 SQVTM and CDR2 ANQGSEA. The CDR3 coding sequence is TGCAGCGTTGAACGGGTGCTTCATGGCTACACCTTC. This translates into CSVERVLHGYTF. Variable domain in full (rest from reference TRBV29-1 and TRBJ1-2): SAVISQKPSRDICQRGTSLTIQCQVDSQVTMMFWYRQQPGQSLTLIATANQGSEATYESGFVIDKFPISRPNLTFSTLTVSNMSPEDSSIYLCSVERVLHGYTFGSGTRLTVV.

This clonotype came up a few times. The rearrangement joins TRBV20-1 to TRBJ2-5; no reliable D call. Germline CDR1 and CDR2: DFQATT and SNEGSKA (reference sequence). The CDR3 loop spans 13 amino acids. The V gene lost 0 bases and the J gene lost 5 bases, with 10 bases spanning the gap. The chain's CDR3 is CSARDWTAETQYF. The CDR3 region has the DNA TGCAGTGCTAGAGACTGGACGGCGGAGACCCAGTACTTC.

This clonotype was recorded a few times. The rearrangement joins TRBV28 to TRBJ2-3; TRBD2 matches 9 bases. This CDR3 comprises 19 residues. Germline CDR1 reads MDHEN; CDR2 reads SYDVKM. J gave up 5 bases and V 2 bases, and 17 bases lay outside the gene matches. CDR3 sequence (DNA): TGTGCCAGCAGTTTACGGTCCGGACGGGCTAGCGGGACGGGAGATACGCAGTATTTT. This codes for CASSLRSGRASGTGDTQYF. Full variable domain (outside the CDR3, taken from reference TRBV28 and TRBJ2-3): DVKVTQSSRYLVKRTGEKVFLECVQDMDHENMFWYRQDPGLGLRLIYFSYDVKMKEKGDIPEGYSVSREKKERFSLILESASTNQTSMYLCASSLRSGRASGTGDTQYFGPGTRLTVL.

This chain links TRBV6-5 with TRBJ2-4, with 7 bases matching TRBD1. The CDR3 runs to 15 residues. Germline V gene data show CDR1 as MNHEY and CDR2 as SVGAGI. Trimming cost V 0 bases and J 1 base; bases outside gene matches: 0. CDR3 region: CASSYSGQAKNIQYF. The CDR3 DNA follows: TGTGCCAGCAGTTACTCGGGACAGGCCAAAAACATTCAGTACTTC.

This clonotype was picked up many times. The chain recombines TRBV11-2 with TRBJ1-4; D is possibly TRBD1 (6 bases). This CDR3 is 14 amino acids long. The V gene lost 2 bases and the J gene lost 8 bases, with 12 bases spanning the gap. Germline-derived CDR1 and CDR2 are SGHAT and FQNNGV. Written as DNA, the CDR3 is TGTGCCAGCAGCTTACAGGGGTCCGGGGAAAAACTGTTTTTT. This encodes CASSLQGSGEKLFF. The full variable domain, in which reference TRBV11-2 and TRBJ1-4 provide the parts outside the CDR3, is EAGVAQSPRYKIIEKRQSVAFWCNPISGHATLYWYQQILGQGPKLLIQFQNNGVVDDSQLPKDRFSAERLKGVDSTLKIQPAKLEDSAVYLCASSLQGSGEKLFFGSGTQLSVL.

This clonotype was found a few times. The V gene is TRBV6-2 or TRBV6-3, the J gene TRBJ2-1; no clear D gene. V was clipped by 6 bases and J by 4 bases, with 10 bases between them. The CDR3 consists of 13 residues. Germline values: CDR1 MNHEY, CDR2 SVGEGT. The CDR3 DNA reads TGTGCCAGCAGACTGGACGAATACAATGAGCAGTTCTTC. It translates to CASRLDEYNEQFF.

The chain combines TRBV18 with TRBJ2-7, with D possibly being TRBD2 (6 bases). Germline CDR1 is KGHSH and CDR2 is LQKENI. The CDR3 is 17 residues long. The germline V and J ends were trimmed by 3 bases and 2 bases, with 20 bases remaining between them. This CDR3 reads CASSPSGSGRRTYEQYF. CDR3 in DNA: TGTGCCAGCTCACCCAGCGGTAGTGGGAGGAGGACCTACGAGCAGTACTTC.

This rearrangement joins TRBV7-9 to TRBJ2-5; 8 nucleotides agree with TRBD1. The DNA end is more similar to TRBJ2-7, so the J call may be wrong. The CDR3 sequence is 15 residues long. Looked up from germline, CDR1 is SEHNR and CDR2 is FQNEAQ (reference sequence). The CDR3, as DNA: TGTGCCAGCAGCAGAACGGACAGGGATAGGCACGAGCAGTACTTC. Amino acid sequence: CASSRTDRDRHEQYF.

This clonotype has only a few counts. The chain joins TRBV5-1 to TRBJ1-1; a possible D gene is TRBD1 (6 bases). V was clipped by 3 bases and J by 1 base, with 10 bases between them. CDR1 is SGHRS, CDR2 YFSETQ, per germline. The CDR3 is 14 amino acids. DNA for the CDR3: TGCGCCAGCAGCTCCAACAGGGAGAACACTGAAGCTTTCTTT. This sequence encodes CASSSNRENTEAFF.

V and J are TRBV6-6 and TRBJ2-7, with TRBD2 matching over 10 bases. This CDR3 contains 16 residues. CDR1 is MNHNY and CDR2 is SVGAGI in the germline V gene (reference sequence). V lost 5 bases to trimming and J lost 2 bases; unmatched junction nucleotides: 9. The CDR3 DNA is TGTGCCAGCAGTAAACTACTAGCGGGAACAACCTACGAGCAGTACTTC. It codes for CASSKLLAGTTYEQYF.

There are a few counts of this clonotype. This chain connects TRBV28 to TRBJ1-4; D gene ambiguous. This CDR3 comprises 16 residues. Trimming stripped 3 bases from V and 4 bases from J, with 15 bases between. Germline CDR1 MDHEN, CDR2 SYDVKM. For the CDR3, the DNA is TGTGCCAGCAGTTTTCCACAATCTAAGGGTAATGAAAAACTGTTTTTT. It specifies CASSFPQSKGNEKLFF.

The chain combines TRBV20-1 with TRBJ1-2, with D possibly TRBD1 on 5 matching bases. V lost 6 bases to trimming and J lost 5 bases, with 16 bases between them. The CDR3 extends over 13 amino acids. Germline CDR1 DFQATT, CDR2 SNEGSKA (reference sequence). The DNA of the CDR3 is TGCAGTGCCCGAACGGGCAGGGAATATGGCTACACCTTC. This gives the protein CSARTGREYGYTF.

The chain employs TRBV20-1 and TRBJ1-2, with D tentatively TRBD1 (5 bases). V gave up 0 bases and J gave up 1 base, with 12 bases separating them. From germline, CDR1 is DFQATT and CDR2 SNEGSKA (reference sequence). The CDR3 has 15 residues. CDR3 sequence (DNA): TGCAGTGCTAGAGATCGGGGGGGGGATAACTATGGCTACACCTTC. Protein: CSARDRGGDNYGYTF.

The V and J genes are TRBV6-6 and TRBJ2-3, with 7 bases aligning to TRBD2. Germline V gives CDR1 MNHNY, CDR2 SVGAGI (reference sequence). V shed 6 bases and J 3 bases; nucleotides not matched to a gene: 6. The CDR3 sequence is 14 residues long. As DNA, the CDR3 is TGTGCCAGCAGAACGGGACTACATACAGATACGCAGTATTTT. Amino acid sequence: CASRTGLHTDTQYF.

As DNA, the CDR3 is TGTGCCAGCAGCCAGGGCGTAGCGACCGGACGGCAGTTCTTC. This gives the protein CASSQGVATGRQFF. The chain carries TRBV7-3 and TRBJ2-5, with D perhaps assigned TRBD1 or TRBD2 (5 bases each). The J call may be mistaken, given a closer DNA end match to TRBJ2-1. The CDR3 loop spans 14 amino acids. Germline loops: CDR1 SGHTA, CDR2 FQGTGA.

The table lists this clonotype with many counts. This chain uses TRBV20-1 with TRBJ2-5; no definite D call. The J call may be in error: the DNA end matches TRBJ2-7 better. CDR3 length: 13 residues. CDR1 is DFQATT and CDR2 is SNEGSKA in the germline V gene (reference sequence). The CDR3 DNA reads TGCAGTGCTAGCCCCTCTGGGAACTACGAGCAGTACTTC. Protein: CSASPSGNYEQYF.

This chain connects TRBV7-2 to TRBJ2-2, with D tentatively TRBD2 (5 bases). Germline-derived CDR1 and CDR2 are SGHTA and FQGNSA. V lost 4 bases and J lost 4, with 7 bases in between. CDR3 size: 13 residues. CDR3 DNA sequence: TGTGCCAGCAGCTACGGGATCACCGGGGAGCTGTTTTTT. Protein sequence: CASSYGITGELFF.

The rearrangement links TRBV20-1 to TRBJ2-1, with D unclear. This CDR3 comprises 12 residues. V was shortened by 3 bases and J by 9 bases, with 12 bases between the two germline ends. Germline V gene data show CDR1 as DFQATT and CDR2 as SNEGSKA (reference sequence). The CDR3 spells CSARTHISEQFF. The CDR3 nucleotides are TGCAGTGCTAGGACGCATATCTCTGAGCAGTTCTTC.

In its sample, this clonotype was seen a few times. The chain couples TRBV4-2 to TRBJ2-1; the D is unclear. CDR3 size: 13 residues. CDR1 LGHNA and CDR2 YNFKEQ come from the germline V gene. V lost 4 bases and J lost 10, with 14 bases in between. The CDR3 DNA is TGTGCCAGCAGCCCCAGACCAGCCTGGGAGCAGTTCTTC. Encoded protein: CASSPRPAWEQFF.

The chain carries TRBV5-1 and TRBJ2-1; TRBD2 might be the D (5 bases). V lost 4 bases, J lost 0 bases, and 11 bases lay in between. Germline CDR1 SGHRS, CDR2 YFSETQ. The CDR3 is made up of 15 amino acids. The CDR3 bases are TGCGCCAGCAGCGTCGGGGTAGGCTCCTACAATGAGCAGTTCTTC. Protein sequence: CASSVGVGSYNEQFF.

The V gene is TRBV4-1, the J gene TRBJ2-7; 8 bases line up with TRBD2. Germline V lookup: CDR1 MGHRA, CDR2 YSYEKL. Trimming removed 4 bases from V and 6 bases from J; junction bases left unmatched: 5. CDR3 length: 13 amino acids. The DNA for the CDR3 is TGCGCCAGCAGCCTAGGACTAGCAATCGAGCAGTACTTC. Protein: CASSLGLAIEQYF.